This T cell receptor (beta chain) was documented in a study of blood T cells in healthy people across ages. This CDR3 has 12 amino acids. Germline assignment: CDR1 SGHVS and CDR2 FNYEAQ. V shed 4 bases and J shed 6 bases, with 7 bases lying between them. As regards this clonotype: A much larger clone is a single base away; this may be a read error.

Primers used in a second PCR of about 7 to 12 cycles were a sample-barcoded 5' primer and a J-beta primer mix. MiXCR, run by TCRdb on the 5' RACE reads, gives a single entry per CDR3 protein. The table lists some 760,000 distinct CDR3 sequences, around a quarter of them singletons. This sample was also put to use in a study of T cells of mothers and their children.

Sequenced sample: blood. This clonotype originated in a boy between 10 and 17 years old in good health. The V call is TRBV7-6, the J call TRBJ2-1; D possibly matches TRBD1 or TRBD2 (5 bases each). The CDR3 DNA reads as TGTGCCAGCAGCTGGGACGGCAATGAGCAGTTCTTC. This translates into CASSWDGNEQFF.